The 9 T cell receptor beta chains given below trace back to one sample, sequenced in a study of shared clonotypes between healthy human individuals. Measured with immunoSEQ multiplex PCR; TCRdb has only the in-frame clones, and not every one. The table has approximately 640,000 clones, less than 95% seen once. Sequencing input: memory CD8+ T cells from PBMCs. Described subset: CD45RO+ cells pooled with CCR7-negative TemRA cells. All receptors derive from a man aged 18-30 years in good health. Some clones in this sample may be carry-over from other donors' samples.

This rearrangement joins TRBV28 to TRBJ1-1; D is possibly TRBD1 (5 bases). CDR3 size: 13 residues. Trimming removed 7 bases at V and 6 bases at J, with 15 bases between. Germline CDR1 and CDR2: MDHEN and SYDVKM. The CDR3 DNA sequence: TGTGCCAGCACTTTGACAGTCGTCGCTGAAGCTTTCTTT. It encodes CASTLTVVAEAFF. The variable domain in full, with the rest retrieved from reference TRBV28 and TRBJ1-1, is DVKVTQSSRYLVKRTGEKVFLECVQDMDHENMFWYRQDPGLGLRLIYFSYDVKMKEKGDIPEGYSVSREKKERFSLILESASTNQTSMYLCASTLTVVAEAFFGQGTRLTVV.

The chain combines TRBV30 with TRBJ2-7; D may be TRBD1 (5 bases). The CDR3 loop spans 13 amino acids. V dropped 3 bases and J dropped 2 bases, with 11 bases sitting between them. Germline V gene lookup returns CDR1 GTSNPN and CDR2 SVGIG (reference sequence). Written as DNA, the CDR3 is TGTGCCTGGAGGGAAGGGGCGACCTACGAGCAGTACTTC. It codes for CAWREGATYEQYF.

The chain couples TRBV27 to TRBJ2-4; 7 bases map to TRBD1. The V segment lost 4 bases and the J segment 6 bases; nucleotides outside the gene matches: 3. The germline CDR1 and CDR2 sequences are MNHEY and SMNVEV (reference sequence). The CDR3 is made up of 13 amino acids. DNA of the CDR3: TGTGCCAGCAGTTCGCGACAGGGAAACATTCAGTACTTC. Amino acids: CASSSRQGNIQYF.

V gene TRBV5-6 combines with J gene TRBJ2-1; D gene ambiguous. CDR1 and CDR2 from the germline V gene are SGHDT and YYEEEE. V was pared by 0 bases and J by 10 bases, with 23 bases between. The CDR3 is 17 residues long. CDR3: CASSLAVVGHAPREQFF. The CDR3, as DNA: TGTGCCAGCAGCTTGGCCGTAGTGGGCCACGCCCCTCGGGAGCAGTTCTTC.

This chain joins TRBV29-1 and TRBJ1-2; the match to TRBD1 covers 7 bases. The CDR3 has 16 residues. Trimming at V came to 1 base and at J to 3 bases, leaving 11 bases not matched to a gene. Germline loops: CDR1 SQVTM, CDR2 ANQGSEA. CDR3: CSVEAWGPGGDYGYTF. For the CDR3, the DNA is TGCAGCGTTGAAGCGTGGGGTCCAGGGGGTGACTATGGCTACACCTTC.

This chain connects TRBV28 to TRBJ1-4; the D gene is possibly TRBD1 (5 bases). From germline, CDR1 is MDHEN and CDR2 SYDVKM. The CDR3 loop spans 14 amino acids. V was cut by 3 bases and J by 3 bases, with 8 bases left in between. This CDR3 reads CASSFDRSNEKLFF. The CDR3 bases are TGTGCCAGCAGTTTTGACAGATCTAATGAAAAACTGTTTTTT.

The genes are TRBV7-2 and TRBJ1-5, with a tentative D call TRBD1 (6 bases). Germline V CDR1 and CDR2: SGHTA, FQGNSA. The CDR3 loop spans 15 amino acids. Trimming left V 5 bases short and J 7 bases short, with 18 bases between. The CDR3 DNA is TGTGCCAGCAGCACGGGCCGACAGGCTGGGCAGCCCCAGCATTTT. Translated, it gives CASSTGRQAGQPQHF. The full variable domain, completed using reference TRBV7-2 and TRBJ1-5, is GAGVSQSPSNKVTEKGKDVELRCDPISGHTALYWYRQSLGQGLEFLIYFQGNSAPDKSGLPSDRFSAERTGGSVSTLTIQRTQQEDSAVYLCASSTGRQAGQPQHFGDGTRLSIL.

Remarks on this clone: This same CDR3 is encoded by further DNA sequences in the sample. The chain has TRBV5-6 and TRBJ2-7; 8 bases map to TRBD1. J was trimmed by 4 bases and V by 0 bases; bases with no gene match: 3. The CDR3 loop spans 14 amino acids. Looked up from germline, CDR1 is SGHDT and CDR2 is YYEEEE. The CDR3 DNA follows: TGTGCCAGCAGCTTGGGACAGGGGCCATACGAGCAGTACTTC. Encoded protein: CASSLGQGPYEQYF. Full variable domain (outside the CDR3, taken from reference TRBV5-6 and TRBJ2-7): DAGVTQSPTHLIKTRGQQVTLRCSPKSGHDTVSWYQQALGQGPQFIFQYYEEEERQRGNFPDRFSGHQFPNYSSELNVNALLLGDSALYLCASSLGQGPYEQYFGPGTRLTVT.

The genes are TRBV19 and TRBJ1-1; D ambiguous. V lost 3 bases and J lost 4, with 18 bases in between. The CDR3 covers 16 residues. Germline loops: CDR1 LNHDA, CDR2 SQIVND (reference sequence). For the CDR3, the DNA is TGTGCCAGTAGTATCAGAAGGGCGTCGGTGATCACTGAAGCTTTCTTT. This translates into CASSIRRASVITEAFF.